A selection of T cell receptor beta chains follows, all from one sample in a study of control samples from healthy donors and cancer patients. Assay: immunoSEQ multiplex PCR; the TCRdb copy retains only in-frame clones and omits some. The sample shows about 96,000 clones, 80% to 95% of them seen only once. The sequencing sample was made of blood. The origin of the receptors is a man aged 18 to 30 in good health. CDR3s leave out the opening cysteine and the closing phenylalanine or tryptophan.

j_call | v_call | cdr3_aa
TRBJ1-5 | TRBV6-2/TRBV6-3 | ASSYSPGGYNQPQH
TRBJ1-1 | TRBV2 | ASIGQGATEAF
TRBJ1-5 | TRBV7-9 | ASSSSAAQPQH
TRBJ2-7 | TRBV19 | ASSMGQTYEQY
TRBJ2-2 | TRBV9 | ASTDRGANTGELF
TRBJ1-2 | TRBV6-5 | ASSRGQGAIGYT
TRBJ2-7 | TRBV3-1/TRBV3-2 | ASSIQGVEQY
TRBJ1-2 | TRBV29-1 | SVSSSYT
TRBJ1-5 | TRBV21-1 | ASSTRPNENQPQH
TRBJ2-5 | TRBV7-9 | ASSFPGDGVQETQY
TRBJ1-2 | TRBV7-9 | ASSLEQRLSYGYT
TRBJ1-1 | TRBV12-5 | ASGLDRTTEAF
TRBJ1-1 | TRBV29-1 | SARQGMNTEAF
TRBJ1-2 | TRBV27 | ASSSGNYGYT